A single sample is the source of the 20 T cell receptor beta chains below, sequenced in a study of T cell repertoires in cytomegalovirus infection. Antigen specificity for these receptors is unknown. TCRdb processed the reads anew with MiXCR; each CDR3 protein has one entry. This sample has hundreds of thousands of distinct CDR3 sequences, with around 35% found just once. This material consisted of cultured PBMCs, taken from culture after CMV antigen stimulation. The receptors derive from a human donor in good health (CMV status not recorded). Some clones in this sample may be carry-over from other donors' samples.

In regard to this clonotype: A read error may be the cause here, since a much bigger clone is one base away. This sequence joins TRBV7-6 and TRBJ1-6; maybe TRBD1 (5 bases). This CDR3 has 17 amino acids. CDR1 and CDR2 (germline): SGHVS, FNYEAQ. CDR3 sequence reads: CASSFPWGESYNSPLPF. The CDR3 bases are TGTGCTAGCAGCTTCCCTTGGGGGGAGTCCTATAATTCACCCCTCCCCTTT. The whole variable domain, filled in from reference TRBV7-6 and TRBJ1-6, reads GAGVSQSPRYKVTKRGQDVALRCDPISGHVSLYWYRQALGQGPEFLTYFNYEAQQDKSGLPNDRFSAERPEGSISTLTIQRTEQRDSAMYRCASSFPWGESYNSPLPFGNGTRLTVT.

The rearrangement uses TRBV20-1 and TRBJ2-1; TRBD1 aligns across 7 bases. V lost 0 bases to trimming and J lost 8 bases; unmatched junction nucleotides: 7. Germline loops: CDR1 DFQATT, CDR2 SNEGSKA (reference sequence). The CDR3 is made up of 14 amino acids. The CDR3: CSARDENRGDEQFF. The CDR3 DNA follows: TGCAGTGCTAGAGATGAGAACAGGGGCGATGAGCAGTTCTTC.

The genes are TRBV18 and TRBJ2-5; unclear D gene. Trimming stripped 6 bases from V and 5 bases from J, with 16 bases between. CDR3 length equals 14 residues. Germline lookup yields CDR1 KGHSH and CDR2 LQKENI. The CDR3 DNA sequence: TGTGCCAGCTCGAGATCAAATCAAGGGGAGACCCAGTACTTC. Residues: CASSRSNQGETQYF.

This chain links TRBV4-3 with TRBJ1-2; D uncertain. The germline gives CDR1 LGHNA, CDR2 YSLEER. The CDR3 extends over 15 amino acids. V lost 3 bases to trimming and J lost 2 bases, with 13 bases between them. CDR3 DNA sequence: TGCGCCAGCAGCCAGGACGTGACAAGAAACTATGGCTACACCTTC. It specifies CASSQDVTRNYGYTF.

This clonotype was counted a few times. An end of the junction does not agree with germline; a read error may underlie this. The chain employs TRBV19 and TRBJ2-3; 9 bases are a match to TRBD2. This CDR3 is 12 amino acids long. Germline CDR1 reads LNHDA; CDR2 reads SQIVND (reference sequence). The CDR3 reads CASSMTGTSMNF. In DNA form, the CDR3 reads TGTGCCAGTAGTATGACCGGGACTAGCATGAATTTT.

This clonotype occurred a few times. The chain has TRBV6-2 or TRBV6-3 and TRBJ2-1, with D possibly TRBD2 on 6 matching bases. Germline V gives CDR1 MNHEY, CDR2 SVGEGT. This CDR3 spans 14 amino acids. The V gene lost 4 bases and the J gene lost 6 bases, with 13 bases spanning the gap. Here the CDR3 DNA reads TGTGCCAGCAGTTTGTTCCGAGCGGGCAATGAGCAGTTCTTC. This encodes CASSLFRAGNEQFF.

V gene TRBV13 combines with J gene TRBJ2-7, with 11 bases identical to TRBD2. The CDR3 spans 14 residues. V lost 5 bases and J lost 6; bases outside the gene matches: 6. CDR1 is PRHDT, CDR2 FYEKMQ, per germline (reference sequence). DNA of the CDR3: TGTGCCAGCAGCCCGGGACTAGCGGTCGGCGAGCAGTACTTC. Its translation is CASSPGLAVGEQYF.

This clonotype showed up just a few times. The rearrangement uses TRBV20-1 and TRBJ1-2, with D unresolved. With 0 bases removed from V and 5 bases from J, the gap between germline ends came to 10 bases. The CDR3 spans 13 residues. The V gene's germline CDR1 is DFQATT and CDR2 SNEGSKA (reference sequence). CDR3 sequence (DNA): TGCAGTGCTAGAGAGGGTTTTGGGTATGGCTACACCTTC. This translates into CSAREGFGYGYTF.

This chain links TRBV18 with TRBJ2-7, with 7 bases that match TRBD1. With V trimmed by 0 bases and J by 4 bases, 12 bases remained unmatched. The germline V gene encodes CDR1 KGHSH and CDR2 LQKENI. This CDR3 is built from 17 residues. CDR3: CASSPPADRVDGYEQYV. The CDR3 nucleotides are TGTGCCAGCTCACCACCGGCAGACAGGGTGGATGGATACGAGCAGTACGTC.

This clonotype was seen a few times. This rearrangement joins TRBV15 to TRBJ1-5, with 8 positions matching TRBD1. CDR1 and CDR2 (germline): LNHNV, YYDKDF (reference sequence). This CDR3 is 15 amino acids long. After removal of 5 bases from V and 4 bases from J, the junction contained 7 bases not matched to a gene. As DNA, the CDR3 is TGTGCCACCAGCCTCTTCGGGACAGGAAATCAGCCCCAGCATTTT. It encodes CATSLFGTGNQPQHF. The full variable domain, in which reference TRBV15 and TRBJ1-5 provide the parts outside the CDR3, is DAMVIQNPRYQVTQFGKPVTLSCSQTLNHNVMYWYQQKSSQAPKLLFHYYDKDFNNEADTPDNFQSRRPNTSFCFLDIRSPGLGDTAMYLCATSLFGTGNQPQHFGDGTRLSIL.

V gene TRBV6-5 combines with J gene TRBJ2-3, with D unclear. Germline V lookup: CDR1 MNHEY, CDR2 SVGAGI. Trimming shortened V by 4 bases and J by 2 bases, and 7 bases separated the two germline ends. The CDR3 sequence is 13 residues long. The CDR3 nucleotides read TGTGCCAGCAGTTGGATAGACACAGATACGCAGTATTTT. As protein: CASSWIDTDTQYF.

The V gene is TRBV20-1, the J gene TRBJ2-7, with 7 bases identical to TRBD1. The ends lost 2 bases at V and 7 bases at J; junction bases unmatched: 11. There are 14 residues in the CDR3. From germline, CDR1 is DFQATT and CDR2 SNEGSKA (reference sequence). CDR3: CSARWTGDLGEQYF. CDR3 nucleotides: TGCAGTGCTAGATGGACAGGAGATTTGGGGGAGCAGTACTTC.

The V call is TRBV12-3 or TRBV12-4, the J call TRBJ1-1; tentative D call: TRBD1 (5 bases). CDR3 length equals 15 residues. Trimming removed 5 bases from V and 1 base from J, with 14 bases in between. The CDR3 nucleotides are TGTGCCAGCAGTGCGGGGCCTCGGGGGAACACTGAAGCTTTCTTT. Translating gives CASSAGPRGNTEAFF.

This clonotype was counted once. The chain links TRBV28 to TRBJ2-7; D possibly corresponds to TRBD1 (5 bases). This CDR3 is 16 amino acids long. The germline V gene has CDR1 MDHEN and CDR2 SYDVKM. Trimming shortened V by 2 bases and J by 4 bases, and 18 bases separated the two germline ends. In nucleotides, the CDR3 is TGTGCCAGCAGTTTACTTGGTCCAGGGTTGGTGTACGAGCAGTACTTC. This translates into CASSLLGPGLVYEQYF.

The rearrangement links TRBV7-9 to TRBJ1-1; D unresolved. The CDR3 is 14 residues long. Germline CDR1 is SEHNR and CDR2 is FQNEAQ (reference sequence). The ends were cut back, 5 bases at V and 5 bases at J, with 15 bases in the middle. In nucleotides, the CDR3 is TGTGCCAGCAGCACTGGCCCGGGCGGGACTGAAGCTTTCTTT. Translating it yields CASSTGPGGTEAFF.

This clonotype has a count of ten or more. This sequence joins TRBV7-2 and TRBJ2-5; D might be TRBD2 (6 bases). CDR1 SGHTA and CDR2 FQGNSA come from the germline V gene. CDR3 length: 15 residues. V dropped 1 base and J dropped 4 bases, with 13 bases sitting between them. CDR3 in amino acids: CASSLDLWEVETQYF. The DNA for the CDR3 is TGTGCCAGCAGCTTAGATTTGTGGGAGGTAGAGACCCAGTACTTC.

This sequence joins TRBV28 and TRBJ2-2, with D possibly being TRBD2 (6 bases). The germline CDR1 and CDR2 sequences are MDHEN and SYDVKM. This CDR3 has 15 amino acids. V was shortened by 5 bases and J by 0 bases, with 10 bases between the two germline ends. This CDR3 is CASSQRLANTGELFF. The CDR3 nucleotides read TGTGCCAGCAGTCAAAGACTAGCGAACACCGGGGAGCTGTTTTTT. Full variable domain (remainder filled in from reference TRBV28 and TRBJ2-2): DVKVTQSSRYLVKRTGEKVFLECVQDMDHENMFWYRQDPGLGLRLIYFSYDVKMKEKGDIPEGYSVSREKKERFSLILESASTNQTSMYLCASSQRLANTGELFFGEGSRLTVL.

This clonotype was seen at least ten times. The J gene is TRBJ2-3, the V gene TRBV7-6; unclear D gene. Germline CDR1 is SGHVS and CDR2 is FNYEAQ. Trimming took off 3 bases at V and 5 bases at J, with 15 bases between the two ends. The CDR3 length is 15 residues. CDR3 amino acids: CASSFSGPGGDTQYF. CDR3 nucleotide sequence: TGTGCCAGCAGCTTTTCGGGCCCGGGTGGAGATACGCAGTATTTT.

The chain links TRBV7-2 to TRBJ2-2; D unclear. Germline CDR1 reads SGHTA; CDR2 reads FQGNSA. Trimming removed 4 bases at V and 4 bases at J, with 4 bases between. This CDR3 has 12 amino acids. The CDR3 loop is CASSWATGELFF. The DNA for the CDR3 is TGTGCCAGCAGCTGGGCCACCGGGGAGCTGTTTTTT. Combining the CDR3 with reference TRBV7-2 and TRBJ2-2 gives the whole variable domain GAGVSQSPSNKVTEKGKDVELRCDPISGHTALYWYRQSLGQGLEFLIYFQGNSAPDKSGLPSDRFSAERTGGSVSTLTIQRTQQEDSAVYLCASSWATGELFFGEGSRLTVL.

CDR3 region: CASSDVRNWGSLYEQYV. The CDR3 nucleotides are TGTGCCAGCAGCGACGTTAGAAACTGGGGCTCTCTCTACGAGCAGTACGTC. This chain uses TRBV6-2 or TRBV6-3 with TRBJ2-7; a weak D match, TRBD1 (5 bases). Trimming removed 6 bases at V and 3 bases at J, with 24 bases between. The CDR3 length is 17 residues. Germline V lookup: CDR1 MNHEY, CDR2 SVGEGT.